This TCR beta chain was identified in a study of shared clonotypes between healthy human individuals. Broader study findings: Some clonotypes were shared by all four sorted-subset donors, while others were not shared. The non-shared ones had lower generation probabilities than the shared ones.

TCRdb keeps only in-frame clones here, not all; method: immunoSEQ multiplex PCR. The sample records under 1,900,000 clones, 98% to 99% being singletons. Points on this clone: What it recognizes is unknown.

The CDR3 spans 13 residues. Trimming removed 3 bases from V and 12 bases from J; junction bases left unmatched: 7. Germline loops: CDR1 SGHRS, CDR2 YFSETQ. Sequencing was performed on naive CD4+ T cells sorted from blood. Subset here: CD45RA+ positively selected. The chain has TRBV5-1 and TRBJ2-1; the match to TRBD1 covers 9 bases. This TCR derives from a man aged 25-45 years in good health. CDR3 protein: CASSWGTGLGQFF. DNA for the CDR3: TGCGCCAGCAGCTGGGGGACAGGGTTAGGGCAGTTCTTC.